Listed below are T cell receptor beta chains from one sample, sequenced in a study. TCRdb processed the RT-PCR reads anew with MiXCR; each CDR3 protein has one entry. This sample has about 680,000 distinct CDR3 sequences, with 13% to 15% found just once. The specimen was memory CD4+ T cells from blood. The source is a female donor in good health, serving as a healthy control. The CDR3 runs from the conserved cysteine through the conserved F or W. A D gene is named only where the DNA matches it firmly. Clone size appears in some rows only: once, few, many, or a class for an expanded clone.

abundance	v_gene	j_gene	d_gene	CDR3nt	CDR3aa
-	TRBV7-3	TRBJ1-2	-	TGTGCCAGCAGCGATCAGCCGCTAAACTATGGCTACACCTTC	CASSDQPLNYGYTF
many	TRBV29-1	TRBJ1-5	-	TGCAGCGTCATACAGGGCGGTCAGCCCCAGCATTTT	CSVIQGGQPQHF
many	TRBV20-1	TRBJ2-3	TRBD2	TGCAGTGCTAGAGCCCTACTGGGGACTAGCGGGATACGTCCAGATACGCAGTATTTT	CSARALLGTSGIRPDTQYF
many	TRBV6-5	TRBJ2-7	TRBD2	TGTGCCAGCAGAGGACTAGGGGAGCAGTACTTC	CASRGLGEQYF
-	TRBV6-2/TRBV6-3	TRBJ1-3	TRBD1	TGTGCCAGCAGCTCACCGGGACAGGACTCTGGAAACACCATATATTTT	CASSSPGQDSGNTIYF
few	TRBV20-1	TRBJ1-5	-	TGCAGTGCTGGACCGATCAATCAGCCCCAGCATTTT	CSAGPINQPQHF
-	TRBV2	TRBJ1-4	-	TGTGCCAGCACCCAGGTGGAGAGCGACGAAAAACTGTTTTTT	CASTQVESDEKLFF
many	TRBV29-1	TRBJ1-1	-	TGCAGCGTTTCCAATAAGGGGGGCGCGATGAACACTGAAGCTTTCTTT	CSVSNKGGAMNTEAFF
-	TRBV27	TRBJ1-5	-	TGTGCCAGCAGTTTTTTAGGCGGCACAGCTGTGAGCAATCAGCCCCAGCATTTT	CASSFLGGTAVSNQPQHF
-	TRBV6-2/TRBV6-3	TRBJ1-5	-	TGTGCCAGCAGACAAGGGGGGGATAATCAGCCCCAGCATTTT	CASRQGGDNQPQHF
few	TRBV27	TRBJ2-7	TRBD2	TGTGCCAGCAGTTTATCGGGCCAGCGGGGAATGGCCGAGCAGTACTTC	CASSLSGQRGMAEQYF
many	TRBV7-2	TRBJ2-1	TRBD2	TGTGCCAGCAGCCTTCAGCGGGAAACCTACAATGAGCAGTTCTTC	CASSLQRETYNEQFF
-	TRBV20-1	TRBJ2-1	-	TGCAGTGCCCGCGGCGGGGTCAATGAGCAGTTCTTC	CSARGGVNEQFF
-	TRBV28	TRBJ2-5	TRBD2	TGTGCCAGCAGTCCCGCAGCTGGGGGAGGGGAGACCCAGTACTTC	CASSPAAGGGETQYF
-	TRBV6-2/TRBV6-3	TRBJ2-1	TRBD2	TGTGCCAGCAGTTTTAGCGGGCAAAGGAATGAGCAGTTCTTC	CASSFSGQRNEQFF
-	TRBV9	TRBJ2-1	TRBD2	TGTGCCAGCAGCGTGGGGACTAGCGGGAGAAGTGAGCAGTTCTTC	CASSVGTSGRSEQFF
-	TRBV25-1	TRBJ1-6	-	TGTGCCAGCAGTGAATTGGGGAATTCACCCCTCCACTTT	CASSELGNSPLHF
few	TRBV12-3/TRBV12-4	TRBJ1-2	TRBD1	TGTGCCAGCAGAGGACAGGAGGCTAACTATGGCTACACCTTC	CASRGQEANYGYTF
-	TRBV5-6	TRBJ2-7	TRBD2	TGTGCCAGCAGCTTTGGGCGACTAGCTCCGGGCGAGCAGTACTTC	CASSFGRLAPGEQYF
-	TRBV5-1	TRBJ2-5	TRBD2	TGCGCCAGCAGCTTGTCCCCAGCGGGAGGGGGAGAGACCCAGTACTTC	CASSLSPAGGGETQYF
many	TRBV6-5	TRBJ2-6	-	TGTGCCAGCAGTTACCAAGGGGCAACCTCTGGGGCCAACGTCCTGACTTTC	CASSYQGATSGANVLTF
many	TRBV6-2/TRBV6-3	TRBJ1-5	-	TGTGCCACCACCGGACAGCGTAATCAGCCCCAGCATTTT	CATTGQRNQPQHF
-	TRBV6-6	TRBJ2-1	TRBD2	TGTGCCAGCAGGTACACCGGGACTAGCGGGAGAAATGAGCAGTTCTTC	CASRYTGTSGRNEQFF
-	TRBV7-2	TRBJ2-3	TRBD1	TGTGCCAGCAGCTCTAGACAGGGCGGACACACAGATACGCAGTATTTT	CASSSRQGGHTDTQYF
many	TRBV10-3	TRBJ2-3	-	TGTGCCATCAGCGGCCGGGATGCAGATACGCAGTATTTT	CAISGRDADTQYF
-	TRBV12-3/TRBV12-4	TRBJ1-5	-	TGTGCCAGCAGGTTCCAGGTGGATCAGCCCCAGCATTTT	CASRFQVDQPQHF
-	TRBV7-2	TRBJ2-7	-	TGTGCCAGCAGCTTGGCCAGGGAGATACACGAGCAGTACTTC	CASSLAREIHEQYF
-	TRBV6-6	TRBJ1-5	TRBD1	TGTGCCAGCAGTTCCGGGACAGGGAGTAGGGGCAATCAGCCCCAGCATTTT	CASSSGTGSRGNQPQHF
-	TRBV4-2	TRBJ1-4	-	TGTGCCAGCAGCCAAGATTTTACCGGGGAAAAACTGTTTTTT	CASSQDFTGEKLFF
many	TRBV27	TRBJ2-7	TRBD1	TGTGCCAGCAGTTGGACAGGGCCGCGCGAGCAGTACTTC	CASSWTGPREQYF
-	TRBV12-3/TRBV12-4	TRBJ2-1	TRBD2	TGTGCCAGCAGTTCCCGGGCGGGAGTGTTGGATGAGCAGTTCTTC	CASSSRAGVLDEQFF
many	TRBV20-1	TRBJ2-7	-	TGCAGTGCTAGAGATCTCCAGGGGTGGGGGAACGAGCAGTACTTC	CSARDLQGWGNEQYF
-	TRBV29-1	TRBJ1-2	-	TGCAGCGTTGATCTAGCTAACTATGGCTACACCTTC	CSVDLANYGYTF
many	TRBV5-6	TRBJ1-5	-	TGTGCCAGCAGTTTACGTGGTCAGCCCCAGCATTTT	CASSLRGQPQHF
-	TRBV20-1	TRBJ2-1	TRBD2	TGCAGTGTGAAACCGGGACTAGCGTACAATGAGCAGTTCTTC	CSVKPGLAYNEQFF
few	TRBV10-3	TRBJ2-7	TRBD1	TGTGCCATCAGTTCAGGACAGGGGGACTCCTACGAGCAGTACTTC	CAISSGQGDSYEQYF
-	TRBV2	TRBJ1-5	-	TGTGCCAGCAGAGAACAAATAGGGCAGCCCCAGCATTTT	CASREQIGQPQHF
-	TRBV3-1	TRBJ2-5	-	TGTGCCAGCAGCCAAACTACTAGCAGGGAGACCCAGTACTTC	CASSQTTSRETQYF
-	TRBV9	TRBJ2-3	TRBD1	TGTGCCAGCAGCGGGGGACAGTCTAGCACAGATACGCAGTATTTT	CASSGGQSSTDTQYF
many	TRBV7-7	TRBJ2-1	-	TGTGCCAGCAGCCTAGACAGAGGAAATGAGCAGTTCTTC	CASSLDRGNEQFF
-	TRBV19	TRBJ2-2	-	TGTGCCAGTAGTATCCCCCGAACCGGGGAGCTGTTTTTT	CASSIPRTGELFF